The rows below give T cell receptor beta chains drawn from one sample of a study of patients and donors after allogeneic stem cell transplantation. TCRdb re-analysed the RT-PCR reads in MiXCR, keeping a single row per CDR3 protein. This table has over 150,000 distinct CDR3 sequences, 30% appearing once. Specimen: blood, either unsorted or a sorted T cell fraction (not recorded which). These receptors came from a human donor who was either an allogeneic HSCT recipient or a stem cell or donor lymphocyte infusion donor (not recorded which). It is not recorded whose cells these are; they may come from a transplant donor. The CDR3 runs from the conserved cysteine through the conserved F or W. The D gene is left open where the match is weak. Not every row has a clone size; where given, it reads once, few, many or a size class.

D	V	size	J	CDR3
TRBD1	TRBV6-2/TRBV6-3	-	TRBJ1-5	CASSYGDRGNQPQHF
TRBD2	TRBV4-3	once	TRBJ2-1	CASSLKGLLAGGYNEQFF
TRBD2	TRBV10-3	-	TRBJ2-3	CAIARGGSADTQYF
TRBD1	TRBV7-2	many	TRBJ1-6	CASSPTGTGQSPLHF
TRBD2	TRBV5-1	few	TRBJ2-7	CASSGGREEQYF
-	TRBV28	-	TRBJ1-4	CASIPYGGYEKLFF
-	TRBV5-6	-	TRBJ2-7	CASSSGEYEQYF
-	TRBV24-1	few	TRBJ1-6	CATSDLWQQGNSPLHF
TRBD2	TRBV4-3	once	TRBJ2-7	CASSPRLAGVGYEQYF
-	TRBV27	-	TRBJ2-7	CASSKSGTTYYEQYF
-	TRBV20-1	-	TRBJ2-4	CSARPRTTKNIQYF
TRBD1	TRBV7-9	-	TRBJ1-1	CASSWTGGSTEAFF
TRBD2	TRBV6-2/TRBV6-3	-	TRBJ2-3	CASSVSRGTSGRKNTDTQYF
-	TRBV12-3/TRBV12-4	few	TRBJ2-1	CASSPTGGGSYNEQFF
-	TRBV4-2	-	TRBJ2-2	CASSQDYSNTGELFF
-	TRBV29-1	few	TRBJ2-5	CSVYRAGETQYF
-	TRBV5-8	-	TRBJ1-1	CASSRELTLMNTEAFF
-	TRBV28	-	TRBJ1-2	CASSLDGRTLNYGYTF
TRBD1	TRBV29-1	few	TRBJ1-2	CSVSGQKTNYGYTF
-	TRBV6-6	-	TRBJ1-5	CASSPERVGQPQHF
-	TRBV20-1	-	TRBJ1-5	CSAIVAWGYSNQPQHF
-	TRBV28	few	TRBJ2-7	CASSLWQSTYEQYF
-	TRBV20-1	few	TRBJ1-4	CSARDQYEKLFF
TRBD1	TRBV6-5	-	TRBJ1-4	CASSYGRQGTNEKLFF